These T cell receptor beta chains were read from a single sample in a study of T cells in Graves' hyperthyroidism and ophthalmopathy. TCRdb passed the multiplex PCR reads through MiXCR, listing each CDR3 protein once. The table shows around 300,000 distinct CDR3 sequences, with 22% occurring only once. Sequencing was performed on blood. These receptors originate from a man aged 30-40 years with Graves' ophthalmopathy. Both conserved end residues are part of each CDR3. A D gene is named only where the DNA matches it firmly. Expanded clones are given a class, and other clones once, few, many or no size at all.

clone size,D gene,V gene,J gene,CDR3 DNA,CDR3 protein
-,-,TRBV29-1,TRBJ2-7,TGCAGCGCTATACCTACCGGGACAAGCTACGAGCAGTACTTC,CSAIPTGTSYEQYF
many,TRBD2,TRBV2,TRBJ2-5,TGTGCCAGCAGTGGGACTAGCGGTATGAGATCAGAGACCCAGTACTTC,CASSGTSGMRSETQYF
-,TRBD2,TRBV12-3/TRBV12-4,TRBJ2-1,TGTGCCAGCAGTTTAGCCTTGACTAGCGGCAATCTCAATGAGCAGTTCTTC,CASSLALTSGNLNEQFF
-,TRBD1,TRBV6-1,TRBJ1-4,TGTGCCAGCAGCAACAGGGGTAGGGAAAAACTGTTTTTT,CASSNRGREKLFF
few,-,TRBV27,TRBJ1-4,TGTGCCAACTCGCCGATGAGCGAAAAACTGTTTTTT,CANSPMSEKLFF
-,-,TRBV7-6,TRBJ2-5,TGTGCCAGCAGCTTAGGAACGGATCCCCAAGAGACCCAGTACTTC,CASSLGTDPQETQYF
few,-,TRBV12-3/TRBV12-4,TRBJ2-7,TGTGCCAGCAGTTTGAGACGGGGGACCTACGAGCAGTACTTC,CASSLRRGTYEQYF
many,TRBD1,TRBV18,TRBJ2-7,TGTGCCAGCTCACCAGTCGGGACAGGGAACAACTACGAGCAGTACTTC,CASSPVGTGNNYEQYF
many,-,TRBV28,TRBJ2-5,TGTGCCAGCAGTTTAGTAGCGGGACAGCAAGAGACCCAGTACTTC,CASSLVAGQQETQYF
-,TRBD2,TRBV20-1,TRBJ2-1,TGCAGTGCTAGTTTAGGTCTAGCGGGAGTCCGCAATGAGCAGTTCTTC,CSASLGLAGVRNEQFF
few,-,TRBV6-1,TRBJ2-1,TGTGCCAGCAGTGTAAGAAACGACAATGAGCAGTTCTTC,CASSVRNDNEQFF
few,TRBD1,TRBV29-1,TRBJ2-1,TGCAGCGTGGCGACAGGGACCTACAATGAGCAGTTCTTC,CSVATGTYNEQFF
many,TRBD2,TRBV9,TRBJ2-1,TGTGCCAGCACAAAGGGGGGGACTAGCGGCAATGAGCAGTTCTTC,CASTKGGTSGNEQFF
-,-,TRBV7-8,TRBJ2-6,TGTGCCAGCAGCATCTACGGGGGTAGCTCTGGGGCCAACGTCCTGACTTTC,CASSIYGGSSGANVLTF
many,-,TRBV20-1,TRBJ1-1,TGCAGTGCTAGAGATTTCCGACAGAGTGAAGCTTTCTTT,CSARDFRQSEAFF
-,TRBD1,TRBV10-1,TRBJ2-3,TGTGCCATCACTGAGACAGGGGGGCCAGATACGCAGTATTTT,CAITETGGPDTQYF
-,-,TRBV2,TRBJ1-1,TGTGCCAGCAGTGAATATGAAGCTTTCTTT,CASSEYEAFF
-,-,TRBV11-3,TRBJ2-2,TGTGCCAGCAGCTTAGCCCGAGGCGGGGACACCGGGGAGCTGTTTTTT,CASSLARGGDTGELFF
-,-,TRBV12-3/TRBV12-4,TRBJ1-4,TGTGCCAGCAGTTTTAAAGGGCCCGAAAAACTGTTTTTT,CASSFKGPEKLFF
-,-,TRBV5-1,TRBJ1-1,TGCGCCGGCAGCCAAGGGTCGACGAACACTGAAGCTTTCTTT,CAGSQGSTNTEAFF
-,-,TRBV14,TRBJ1-1,TGTGCCAGCAGACCCCAAGGTTACACTGAAGCTTTCTTT,CASRPQGYTEAFF
-,-,TRBV28,TRBJ1-1,TGTGCCAGCAGTCAACGACAGGCGAACACTGAAGCTTTCTTT,CASSQRQANTEAFF
-,-,TRBV7-9,TRBJ1-1,TGTGCCAGCAGCTTAGGGCCAGCGGTGAACACTGAAGCTTTCTTT,CASSLGPAVNTEAFF
-,TRBD2,TRBV20-1,TRBJ2-5,TGCAGTGCTCAAAGGTGGTCTAGCGGGAGTCAGGAGACCCAGTACTTC,CSAQRWSSGSQETQYF
-,TRBD2,TRBV24-1,TRBJ2-1,TGTGCCACCAGCGAAAATAGCGGGGGACCCTACGATGAGCAGTTCTTC,CATSENSGGPYDEQFF
-,-,TRBV3-1,TRBJ1-4,TGTGCCAGCAGCCAAGCGGGCGGATTTAATGAAAAACTGTTTTTT,CASSQAGGFNEKLFF
many,-,TRBV7-2,TRBJ2-5,TGTGCCAGCAGCTTAGCGCAGCCCCAGTACTTC,CASSLAQPQYF
many,-,TRBV18,TRBJ1-1,TGTGCCAGCTCACCCTCTAAACCTAACACTGAAGCTTTCTTT,CASSPSKPNTEAFF
many,-,TRBV11-3,TRBJ2-2,TGTGCCAGCAGCCAAAGGCGGGGTTCGAACACCGGGGAGCTGTTTTTT,CASSQRRGSNTGELFF
-,TRBD2,TRBV11-2,TRBJ2-3,TGTGCCAGCAGGTACCTAGCGGGATCCACAGATACGCAGTATTTT,CASRYLAGSTDTQYF